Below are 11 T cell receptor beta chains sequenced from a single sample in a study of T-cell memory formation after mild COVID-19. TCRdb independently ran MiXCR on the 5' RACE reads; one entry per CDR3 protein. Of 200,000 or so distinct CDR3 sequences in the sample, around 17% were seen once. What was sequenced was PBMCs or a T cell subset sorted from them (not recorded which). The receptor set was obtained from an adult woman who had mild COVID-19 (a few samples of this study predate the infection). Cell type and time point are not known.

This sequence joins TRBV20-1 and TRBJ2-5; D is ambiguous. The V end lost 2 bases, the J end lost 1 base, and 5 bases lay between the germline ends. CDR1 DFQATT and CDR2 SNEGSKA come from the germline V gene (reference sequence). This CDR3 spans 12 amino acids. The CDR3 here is CSARQTQETQYF. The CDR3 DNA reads TGCAGTGCTAGACAGACCCAAGAGACCCAGTACTTC.

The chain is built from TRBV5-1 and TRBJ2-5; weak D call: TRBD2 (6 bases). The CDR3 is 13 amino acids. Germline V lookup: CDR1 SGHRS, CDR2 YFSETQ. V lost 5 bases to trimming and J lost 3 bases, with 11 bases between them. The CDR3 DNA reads TGCGCCAGCAGACTAGCCGAGAAAGAGACCCAGTACTTC. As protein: CASRLAEKETQYF.

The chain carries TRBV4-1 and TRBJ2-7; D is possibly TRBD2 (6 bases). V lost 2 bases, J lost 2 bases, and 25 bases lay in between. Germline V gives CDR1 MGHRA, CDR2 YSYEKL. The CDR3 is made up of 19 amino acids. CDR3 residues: CASSQPTLQLASRTYEQYF. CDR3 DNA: TGCGCCAGCAGCCAACCAACCCTACAACTAGCTTCCCGAACCTACGAGCAGTACTTC.

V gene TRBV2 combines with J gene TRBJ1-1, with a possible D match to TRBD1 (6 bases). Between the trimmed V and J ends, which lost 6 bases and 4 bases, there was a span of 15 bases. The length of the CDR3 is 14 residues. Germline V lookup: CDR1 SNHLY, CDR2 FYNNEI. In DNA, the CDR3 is TGTGCCAGCAGCACAGGGTCTCGGGTCACTGAAGCTTTCTTT. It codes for CASSTGSRVTEAFF.

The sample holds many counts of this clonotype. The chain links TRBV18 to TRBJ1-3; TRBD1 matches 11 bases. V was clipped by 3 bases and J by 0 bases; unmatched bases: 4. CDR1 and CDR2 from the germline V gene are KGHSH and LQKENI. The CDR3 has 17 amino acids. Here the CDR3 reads CASSPGQGVISGNTIYF. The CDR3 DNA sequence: TGTGCCAGCTCACCGGGACAGGGGGTTATCTCTGGAAACACCATATATTTT.

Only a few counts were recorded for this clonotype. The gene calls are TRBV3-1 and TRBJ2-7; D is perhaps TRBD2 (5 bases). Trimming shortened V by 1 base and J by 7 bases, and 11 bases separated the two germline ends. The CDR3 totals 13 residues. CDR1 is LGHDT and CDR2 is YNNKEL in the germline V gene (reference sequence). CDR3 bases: TGTGCCAGCAGCCAAGGTGGGAGAGAGGAGCAGTACTTC. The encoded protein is CASSQGGREEQYF.

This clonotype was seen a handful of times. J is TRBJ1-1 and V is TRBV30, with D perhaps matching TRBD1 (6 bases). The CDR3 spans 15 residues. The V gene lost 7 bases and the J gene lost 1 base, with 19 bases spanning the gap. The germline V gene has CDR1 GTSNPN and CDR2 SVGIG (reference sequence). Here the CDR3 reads CASRPRGRANTEAFF. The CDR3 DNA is TGTGCCTCAAGGCCCAGGGGCCGCGCGAACACTGAAGCTTTCTTT.

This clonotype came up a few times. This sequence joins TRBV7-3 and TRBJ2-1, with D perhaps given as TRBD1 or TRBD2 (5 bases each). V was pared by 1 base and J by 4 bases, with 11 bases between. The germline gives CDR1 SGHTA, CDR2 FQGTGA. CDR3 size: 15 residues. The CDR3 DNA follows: TGTGCCAGCAGCTTAAGTCGGGGACGGTACAATGAGCAGTTCTTC. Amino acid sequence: CASSLSRGRYNEQFF.

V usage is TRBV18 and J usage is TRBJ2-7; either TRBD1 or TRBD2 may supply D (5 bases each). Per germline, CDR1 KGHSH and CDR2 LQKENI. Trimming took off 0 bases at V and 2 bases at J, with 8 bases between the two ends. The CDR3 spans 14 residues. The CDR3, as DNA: TGTGCCAGCTCACCACCCGGGGCCCCCTACGAGCAGTACTTC. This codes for CASSPPGAPYEQYF.

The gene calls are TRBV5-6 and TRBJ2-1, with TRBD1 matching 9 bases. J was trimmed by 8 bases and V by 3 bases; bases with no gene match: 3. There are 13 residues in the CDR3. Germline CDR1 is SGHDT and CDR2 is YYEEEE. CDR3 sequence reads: CASSWGQGDEQFF. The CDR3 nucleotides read TGTGCCAGCAGCTGGGGACAGGGTGATGAGCAGTTCTTC.

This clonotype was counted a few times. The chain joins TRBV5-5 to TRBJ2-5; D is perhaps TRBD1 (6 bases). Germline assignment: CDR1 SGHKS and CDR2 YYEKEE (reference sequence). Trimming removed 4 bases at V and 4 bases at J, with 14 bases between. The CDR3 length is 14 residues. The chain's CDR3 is CASSPHQGRETQYF. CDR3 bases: TGTGCCAGCAGCCCGCACCAGGGGCGAGAGACCCAGTACTTC.